Listed below are T cell receptor beta chains from one sample, sequenced in a study of glioma-infiltrating T cells after dendritic cell vaccination. Assay: immunoSEQ multiplex PCR; the TCRdb copy retains only in-frame clones and omits some. The sample carries tens of thousands of clones, roughly 82% recorded once. The sequencing here drew on blood, taken before dendritic cell vaccination. These receptor sequences come from a human donor with glioblastoma. Both conserved end residues are part of each CDR3. A D gene is named only where the DNA matches it firmly. Expanded clones get a size class; other rows say once, few or many, or leave the size out.

J | size | D | V | CDR3 | DNA
TRBJ2-2 | NA | NA | TRBV29-1 | CSASRQQTGELFF | TGCAGCGCCTCCCGACAGCAGACCGGGGAGCTGTTTTTT
TRBJ2-5 | NA | NA | TRBV5-1 | CASSLRQEETQYF | TGCGCCAGCAGCTTACGTCAGGAAGAGACCCAGTACTTC
TRBJ2-3 | NA | NA | TRBV18 | CASKPGGGTDTQYF | TGTGCCAGCAAACCGGGCGGCGGGACGGATACGCAGTATTTT
TRBJ1-5 | NA | TRBD1 | TRBV5-8 | CASRGQGIQPQHF | TGTGCCAGCAGAGGACAGGGTATCCAGCCCCAGCATTTT
TRBJ1-3 | NA | NA | TRBV6-6 | CASSYPNSGNTIYF | TGTGCCAGCAGTTACCCCAACTCTGGAAACACCATATATTTT
TRBJ1-3 | few | NA | TRBV10-3 | CAISESIAGGPSGNTIYF | TGTGCCATCAGTGAGTCGATAGCAGGAGGTCCCTCTGGAAACACCATATATTTT
TRBJ1-6 | once | NA | TRBV7-7 | CASSAQGTNSPLHF | TGTGCCAGCAGCGCTCAGGGCACGAATTCACCCCTCCACTTT
TRBJ2-3 | once | TRBD1 | TRBV5-1 | CASGPGQDTDTQYF | TGCGCCAGCGGACCGGGACAGGACACAGATACGCAGTATTTT
TRBJ1-1 | few | NA | TRBV6-6 | CASRLTREAFF | TGTGCCAGCAGGCTGACCAGGGAAGCTTTCTTT
TRBJ2-7 | NA | NA | TRBV5-4 | CASSLGGLTYEQYF | TGTGCCAGCAGCTTGGGAGGATTAACCTACGAGCAGTACTTC
TRBJ1-2 | NA | TRBD1 | TRBV7-8 | CASSLVPGGSDYGYTF | TGTGCCAGCAGCTTAGTGCCAGGGGGATCTGACTATGGCTACACCTTC
TRBJ2-3 | few | TRBD2 | TRBV19 | CASSNPSGSWADTQYF | TGTGCCAGTAGTAATCCGAGCGGGAGTTGGGCAGATACGCAGTATTTT
TRBJ1-3 | NA | TRBD1 | TRBV18 | CASSEVAGGSGNTIYF | TGTGCCAGCTCAGAGGTGGCAGGGGGCTCTGGAAACACCATATATTTT
TRBJ1-5 | NA | NA | TRBV19 | CASRTGYSNQPQHF | TGTGCCAGCAGAACAGGGTATAGCAATCAGCCCCAGCATTTT
TRBJ2-4 | NA | NA | TRBV11-2 | CASSEGLETIQYF | TGTGCCAGCAGCGAAGGCCTGGAGACCATTCAGTACTTC
TRBJ1-2 | NA | NA | TRBV12-5 | CASGLDDRTSYGYTF | TGTGCTAGTGGTTTGGATGACAGGACTTCCTATGGCTACACCTTC
TRBJ1-5 | NA | NA | TRBV6-1 | CASSEPGFPSNQPQHF | TGTGCCAGCAGTGAACCCGGGTTCCCGTCGAATCAGCCCCAGCATTTT
TRBJ1-5 | NA | NA | TRBV5-1 | CASSLDGRLQHF | TGCGCCAGCAGCTTGGACGGCAGGCTCCAGCATTTT
TRBJ2-2 | NA | NA | TRBV5-1 | CASSLLAADAGELFF | TGCGCCAGCAGCTTGTTGGCGGCAGATGCCGGGGAGCTGTTTTTT
TRBJ2-3 | NA | NA | TRBV7-9 | CASSLAGGNTDTQYF | TGTGCCAGCAGCTTAGCGGGGGGTAACACAGATACGCAGTATTTT
TRBJ1-1 | NA | NA | TRBV6-1 | CASSERGGETEAFF | TGTGCCAGCAGTGAACGTGGGGGGGAGACTGAAGCTTTCTTT
TRBJ2-1 | NA | TRBD2 | TRBV19 | CASSLPGLVTNEQFF | TGTGCCAGTAGTCTACCGGGACTAGTAACCAATGAGCAGTTCTTC
TRBJ2-4 | NA | NA | TRBV5-4 | CASSLVVGGGSKNIQYF | TGTGCCAGCAGCTTGGTAGTTGGGGGCGGTTCCAAAAACATTCAGTACTTC
TRBJ1-4 | NA | NA | TRBV14 | CASSQTTGMSEKLFF | TGTGCCAGCAGCCAGACCACAGGGATGAGTGAAAAACTGTTTTTT
TRBJ2-2 | NA | NA | TRBV11-3 | CASSLGGNTGELFF | TGTGCCAGCAGCTTGGGGGGGAACACCGGGGAGCTGTTTTTT